This T cell receptor beta chain stems from a study of early T cells in non-severe SARS-CoV-2 infection. From germline, CDR1 is MGHRA and CDR2 YSYEKL. The CDR3 extends over 15 amino acids. Deletions cut 1 base from V and 9 bases from J, with 16 bases between. Each CDR3 protein is one row after TCRdb ran MiXCR on the 5' RACE reads. The repertoire holds about 46,000 distinct CDR3 sequences, with roughly 8.8% as singletons. The sample consisted of whole blood. The rearrangement joins TRBV4-1 to TRBJ2-1, with D unclear. The clonotype comes from an adult who was a healthcare worker with PCR-confirmed SARS-CoV-2 infection or an uninfected control (not recorded which). The CDR3 loop reads CASSQAPGRLGEQFF. The DNA for the CDR3 is TGCGCCAGCAGCCAAGCTCCCGGACGTCTCGGTGAGCAGTTCTTC.